This TCR beta chain was identified during a study of shared clonotypes between healthy human individuals. TCRdb's copy holds only in-frame clones and misses some; the assay was immunoSEQ multiplex PCR. The sample shows hundreds of thousands of clones, around 78% of them seen only once. The source material was PBMCs. The TCR was taken from a woman aged 40 to 50 in good health. Some clones in this sample may be carry-over from other donors' samples.

The CDR3 is CASSPDRDINQPQHF. In DNA form, the CDR3 reads TGTGCCAGCAGCCCGGACCGGGATATCAATCAGCCCCAGCATTTT. This chain uses TRBV9 with TRBJ1-5; no firm D call. CDR3 length: 15 residues. Germline V CDR1 and CDR2: SGDLS, YYNGEE. With 4 bases removed from V and 3 bases from J, the gap between germline ends came to 14 bases. The full variable domain, completed using reference TRBV9 and TRBJ1-5, is DSGVTQTPKHLITATGQRVTLRCSPRSGDLSVYWYQQSLDQGLQFLIQYYNGEERAKGNILERFSAQQFPDLHSELNLSSLELGDSALYFCASSPDRDINQPQHFGDGTRLSIL.